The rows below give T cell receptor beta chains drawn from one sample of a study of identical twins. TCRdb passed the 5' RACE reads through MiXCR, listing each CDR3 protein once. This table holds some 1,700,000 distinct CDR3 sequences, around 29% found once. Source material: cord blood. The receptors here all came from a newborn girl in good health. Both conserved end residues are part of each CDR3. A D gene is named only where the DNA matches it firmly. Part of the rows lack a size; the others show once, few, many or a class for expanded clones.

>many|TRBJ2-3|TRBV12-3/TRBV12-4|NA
CASSFVRGTDTQYF
TGTGCCAGCAGTTTTGTCAGGGGCACAGATACGCAGTATTTT
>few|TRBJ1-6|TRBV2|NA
CASSERGPNSPLHF
TGTGCCAGCAGCGAGCGGGGTCCAAATTCACCCCTCCACTTT
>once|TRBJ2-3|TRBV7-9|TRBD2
CASSSYSGSRTDTQYF
TGTGCCAGCAGCTCTTATAGCGGGAGCCGGACAGATACGCAGTATTTT
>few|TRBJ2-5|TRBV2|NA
CASSEVLAQETQYF
TGTGCCAGCAGTGAAGTTCTAGCCCAAGAGACCCAGTACTTC
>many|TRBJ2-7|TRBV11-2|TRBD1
CASSRDRGHEQYF
TGTGCCAGCAGCCGGGACAGGGGCCACGAGCAGTACTTC
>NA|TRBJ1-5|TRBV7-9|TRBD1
CASSGEIQGSQPQHF
TGTGCCAGCAGCGGTGAAATACAGGGGAGTCAGCCCCAGCATTTT
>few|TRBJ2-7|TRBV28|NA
CASSLADLEQYF
TGTGCCAGCAGTTTAGCGGACCTCGAGCAGTACTTC
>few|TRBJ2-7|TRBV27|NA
CASRHTGETYEQYF
TGTGCCAGCAGGCACACGGGGGAAACCTACGAGCAGTACTTC
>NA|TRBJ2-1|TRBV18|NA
CASSPPNRAEQFF
TGTGCCAGCTCACCACCGAATCGAGCGGAGCAGTTCTTC
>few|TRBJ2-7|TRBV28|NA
CASSQIRYEQYF
TGTGCCAGCAGCCAGATCCGATACGAGCAGTACTTC
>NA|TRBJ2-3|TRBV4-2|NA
CASSQGRSYTDTQYF
TGTGCCAGCAGCCAAGGGCGGAGTTACACAGATACGCAGTATTTT
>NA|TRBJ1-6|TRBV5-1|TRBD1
CASSSDRGGYSPLHF
TGCGCCAGCAGCTCGGACAGGGGGGGATATTCACCCCTCCACTTT
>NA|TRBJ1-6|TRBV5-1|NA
CASSVDSPNSPLHF
TGCGCCAGCAGCGTGGACAGCCCTAATTCACCCCTCCACTTT
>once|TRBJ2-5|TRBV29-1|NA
CSVGGQKETQYF
TGCAGCGTTGGAGGGCAGAAAGAGACCCAGTACTTC
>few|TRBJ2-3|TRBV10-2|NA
CASSESTLRQGTDTQYF
TGCGCCAGCAGTGAGTCGACTCTTAGACAAGGCACAGATACGCAGTATTTT
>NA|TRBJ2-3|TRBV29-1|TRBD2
CSVGLAGTENTQYF
TGCAGCGTTGGGCTAGCGGGGACGGAGAATACGCAGTATTTT
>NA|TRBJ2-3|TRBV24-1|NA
CAASAPGLRGTDTQYF
TGTGCCGCCAGTGCCCCCGGACTACGGGGCACAGATACGCAGTATTTT
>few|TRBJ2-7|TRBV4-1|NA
CASSPLSQGSYEQYF
TGCGCCAGCAGCCCCTTATCACAGGGTTCCTACGAGCAGTACTTC
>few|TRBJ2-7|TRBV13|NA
CASSSQNYEQYF
TGTGCCAGCAGCTCCCAGAACTACGAGCAGTACTTC
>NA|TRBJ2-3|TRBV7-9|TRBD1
CASSLWGTGDTDTQYF
TGTGCCAGCAGCTTATGGGGGACAGGGGACACAGATACGCAGTATTTT
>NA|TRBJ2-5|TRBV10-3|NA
CAISEQDQETQYF
TGTGCCATCAGTGAACAGGACCAAGAGACCCAGTACTTC
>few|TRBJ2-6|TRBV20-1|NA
CSATRANSGANVLTF
TGCAGTGCTACCAGGGCGAATTCTGGGGCCAACGTCCTGACTTTC
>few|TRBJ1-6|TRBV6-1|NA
CASSVRPLGNSPLHF
TGTGCCAGCAGTGTGAGGCCCCTGGGTAATTCACCCCTCCACTTT
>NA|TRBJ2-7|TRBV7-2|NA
CAGSSTHYIAPGAIEQYF
TGTGCCGGCAGCTCCACCCACTATATAGCGCCTGGGGCCATCGAGCAGTACTTC
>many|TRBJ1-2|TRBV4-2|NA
CASSQGDFYGYTF
TGTGCCAGCAGCCAAGGGGACTTCTATGGCTACACCTTC
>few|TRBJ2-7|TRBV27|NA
CASSFLGGRGSYEQYF
TGTGCCAGCAGTTTTCTCGGTGGCCGCGGATCCTACGAGCAGTACTTC
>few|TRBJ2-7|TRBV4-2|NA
CASSQDRGSGTYYEQYF
TGTGCCAGCAGCCAAGATCGTGGGAGCGGAACTTACTACGAGCAGTACTTC
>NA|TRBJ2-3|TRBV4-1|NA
CASSQEPGGPVAYF
TGCGCCAGCAGCCAAGAACCCGGGGGCCCCGTTGCGTATTTT
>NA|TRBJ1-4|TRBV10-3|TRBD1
CAISGGQGSNEKLFF
TGTGCCATCAGTGGCGGACAGGGGTCTAATGAAAAACTGTTTTTT
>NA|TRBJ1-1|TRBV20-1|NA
CSARRGIAEAFF
TGCAGTGCTAGGAGGGGAATCGCTGAAGCTTTCTTT
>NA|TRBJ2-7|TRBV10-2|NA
CASSEYRGPSYEQYF
TGCGCCAGCAGTGAGTATCGGGGTCCGTCCTACGAGCAGTACTTC
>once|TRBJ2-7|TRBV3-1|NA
CASSPLGHTYEQYF
TGTGCCAGCAGCCCGTTAGGACATACCTACGAGCAGTACTTC
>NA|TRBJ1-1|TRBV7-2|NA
CASSPGDGNTEAFF
TGTGCCAGCAGCCCAGGGGACGGGAACACTGAAGCTTTCTTT
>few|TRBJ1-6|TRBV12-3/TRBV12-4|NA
CASSLGGQDSPLHF
TGTGCCAGCAGTTTGGGGGGGCAGGATTCACCCCTCCACTTT
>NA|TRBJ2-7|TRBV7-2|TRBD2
CASSPTSGVPSYEQYF
TGTGCCAGCAGTCCGACTAGCGGGGTTCCCTCCTACGAGCAGTACTTC
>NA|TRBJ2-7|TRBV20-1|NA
CSARDTRQGYSYEQYF
TGCAGTGCTAGAGATACGCGGCAGGGGTACTCCTACGAGCAGTACTTC
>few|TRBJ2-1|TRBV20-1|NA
CSASGEQFF
TGCAGTGCAAGCGGTGAGCAGTTCTTC
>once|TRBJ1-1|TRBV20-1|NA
CSARDRLMNTEAFF
TGCAGTGCTAGAGATCGTCTGATGAACACTGAAGCTTTCTTT
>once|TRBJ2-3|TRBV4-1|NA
CAGRGLPGTQYF
TGCGCCGGCAGGGGACTCCCGGGTACGCAGTATTTT
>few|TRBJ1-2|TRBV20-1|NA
CSPRESYYGYTF
TGCAGCCCGAGGGAGAGTTACTATGGCTACACCTTC
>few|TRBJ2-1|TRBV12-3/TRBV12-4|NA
CASSLDLVEQFF
TGTGCCAGCAGTTTAGACTTGGTTGAGCAGTTCTTC